This T cell receptor (beta chain) derives from a study of cytomegalovirus exposure and HLA in healthy donors. Study-level results: High sensitivity and specificity were reportedly achieved when the classifier diagnosed cytomegalovirus status. Most TCR sequences showed up rarely, but some public TCRs showed up in many donors. It was found in a later analysis that first-cohort TCR clusters tended to co-occur in the 120 validation repertoires. Cytomegalovirus association was assigned to approximately 160 TCR beta chains.

This clone was counted only a few times. Its antigen is still unknown. Trimming pared 6 bases from V and 7 bases from J, leaving 16 bases between. Germline V CDR1 and CDR2: MDHEN, SYDVKM. This CDR3 is built from 14 residues. Here immunoSEQ multiplex PCR was the method, and the copy in TCRdb shows in-frame clones only, minus some. Among about 360,000 clones listed, 80% to 90% were seen once. The sequenced sample consisted of PBMCs. The genes are TRBV28 and TRBJ1-5; D perhaps matches TRBD1 (5 bases). This clonotype was sampled from a woman under 30 in good health and CMV-seronegative. CDR3 sequence reads: CASSPSQGLQPQHF. CDR3 in DNA: TGTGCCAGCAGCCCTTCCCAGGGATTGCAGCCCCAGCATTTT.